This passage covers 28 T cell receptor beta chains from one sample sequenced in a study of cytomegalovirus exposure and HLA in healthy donors. The PCR used 60 Vbeta and 13 Jbeta primers. The assay was immunoSEQ multiplex PCR, and TCRdb's table has in-frame clones only and misses some. Counted here are 200,000 to 300,000 clones, more than 70% occurring once; the ten biggest clones make up approximately 0.49%. The specimen was PBMCs. The receptors here all came from a boy between 10 and 17 years old in good health and CMV-seronegative.

In this sample, this clone turned up a few times. V is TRBV10-3 and J is TRBJ1-2; 11 bases are a match to TRBD1. The V gene end was trimmed by 4 bases and the J gene end by 2 bases; junction bases not matched to a gene: 3. This CDR3 is built from 15 residues. CDR1 and CDR2 (germline): ENHRY, SYGVKD. The CDR3 nucleotides read TGTGCCATCAGTGTGGGACAGGGGGTGAACTATGGCTACACCTTC. Its protein product is CAISVGQGVNYGYTF.

This clone showed up just once. This chain uses TRBV11-3 with TRBJ2-7, with D unresolved. V gave up 5 bases and J gave up 2 bases, with 19 bases separating them. The CDR3 has 16 amino acids. The germline V gene encodes CDR1 SGHNT and CDR2 YENEEA. CDR3 sequence: CASSLAADGLAYEQYF. The CDR3 region has the DNA TGTGCCAGCAGCCTCGCGGCAGACGGATTAGCCTACGAGCAGTACTTC.

As DNA, the CDR3 is TGCAGCGTTGTTCTCCTAGAAGAAGCTTTCTTT. Encoded protein: CSVVLLEEAFF. The genes are TRBV29-1 and TRBJ1-1; D is unclear. The CDR3 is 11 residues long. The V end was cut by 4 bases, the J end by 8 bases, with 11 bases between. The germline V gene encodes CDR1 SQVTM and CDR2 ANQGSEA.

The chain employs TRBV11-2 and TRBJ2-2; D may be TRBD2 (6 bases). Between the trimmed V and J ends, which lost 6 bases and 3 bases, there was a span of 14 bases. The CDR3 is made up of 15 amino acids. The germline V gene encodes CDR1 SGHAT and CDR2 FQNNGV. CDR3 nucleotide sequence: TGTGCCAGCAGGTCATGGGGGGAGGACACCGGGGAGCTGTTTTTT. Translated: CASRSWGEDTGELFF.

The gene calls are TRBV6-1 and TRBJ1-1, with D hard to call. CDR1 and CDR2 (germline): MNHNS, SASEGT. CDR3 length: 13 residues. Between the trimmed V and J ends, which lost 4 bases and 0 bases, there was a span of 6 bases. DNA for the CDR3: TGTGCCAGCAGTGTCTATCTGAACACTGAAGCTTTCTTT. Its translation: CASSVYLNTEAFF.

This clone has only one observation. V gene TRBV7-6 combines with J gene TRBJ1-1; TRBD1 might be the D (6 bases). The CDR3 is 14 amino acids. Germline V gene data show CDR1 as SGHVS and CDR2 as FNYEAQ. The germline V and J ends were trimmed by 6 bases and 4 bases, with 15 bases remaining between them. Here the CDR3 reads CASSSTTGITEAFF. DNA of the CDR3: TGTGCCAGCAGTTCAACAACAGGGATCACTGAAGCTTTCTTT.

This chain uses TRBV6-5 with TRBJ1-2; D is uncertain. The CDR3 covers 14 residues. CDR1 is MNHEY and CDR2 is SVGAGI in the germline V gene. The germline V and J ends were trimmed by 2 bases and 8 bases, with 15 bases remaining between them. This CDR3 reads CASSYRSRGAGYTF. DNA of the CDR3: TGTGCCAGCAGTTACAGGTCTCGGGGAGCGGGCTACACCTTC.

The chain links TRBV2 to TRBJ2-5; 7 bases align to TRBD1. The CDR3 totals 13 residues. Germline CDR1 and CDR2: SNHLY and FYNNEI. V gave up 3 bases and J gave up 2 bases; unmatched junction bases: 0. The CDR3 coding sequence is TGTGCCAGCAGTGAGGGACAGCAAGAGACCCAGTACTTC. Protein product: CASSEGQQETQYF.

The sample holds a few counts of this clone. The V and J genes are TRBV30 and TRBJ2-5, with 8 nucleotides matching TRBD2. The tail of the sequence fits TRBJ2-7 better, so the J call may be wrong. CDR1 and CDR2 from the germline V gene are GTSNPN and SVGIG (reference sequence). The length of the CDR3 is 16 residues. The CDR3 reads CAWTNGRVFGSYEQYF. CDR3 sequence (DNA): TGTGCCTGGACTAACGGGAGGGTTTTTGGGTCCTACGAGCAGTACTTC.

The chain is built from TRBV6-5 and TRBJ2-2; weak D call: TRBD1 (6 bases). The germline V gene encodes CDR1 MNHEY and CDR2 SVGAGI. This CDR3 has 13 residues. V lost 6 bases and J 5 bases, leaving 10 bases between the germline ends. CDR3 coding DNA: TGTGCCAGCAGACCTAGGGGGACCGGGGAGCTGTTTTTT. Protein: CASRPRGTGELFF.

The chain recombines TRBV6-1 with TRBJ1-1, with D unclear. Germline assignment: CDR1 MNHNS and CDR2 SASEGT. V gave up 0 bases and J gave up 0 bases, with 17 bases separating them. The CDR3 is 18 residues long. CDR3 bases: TGTGCCAGCAGTGAAGCGGGTGGTGGGCAGTCATTGAACACTGAAGCTTTCTTT. Amino acids: CASSEAGGGQSLNTEAFF.

About this clone itself: At the DNA level, this CDR3 is encoded by other sequences in the same sample as well. The chain joins TRBV29-1 to TRBJ1-5; 7 bases align to TRBD1. CDR1 and CDR2 from the germline V gene are SQVTM and ANQGSEA. The CDR3 totals 16 residues. The V segment lost 5 bases and the J segment 1 base; nucleotides outside the gene matches: 11. CDR3 amino acids: CSVPPRKGASNQPQHF. In DNA, the CDR3 is TGCAGCGTTCCACCTCGTAAGGGGGCCAGCAATCAGCCCCAGCATTTT.

The V gene is TRBV10-3, the J gene TRBJ1-5; TRBD1 matches at 10 bases. Trimming removed 2 bases from V and 7 bases from J; junction bases left unmatched: 5. Germline CDR1 and CDR2: ENHRY and SYGVKD. The CDR3 has 15 residues. The CDR3 region has the DNA TGTGCCATCAGTGAGACCGGGACAGGGGAACAGCCCCAGCATTTT. Amino acids: CAISETGTGEQPQHF.

This clone has a single count. This chain joins TRBV6-6 and TRBJ2-1; no clear D. Germline V gene lookup returns CDR1 MNHNY and CDR2 SVGAGI (reference sequence). CDR3 length: 15 amino acids. The ends were cut back, 4 bases at V and 0 bases at J, with 10 bases in the middle. CDR3 loop: CASSSREDSYNEQFF. The CDR3 DNA sequence: TGTGCCAGCAGTTCGAGAGAGGACTCCTACAATGAGCAGTTCTTC.

The genes are TRBV9 and TRBJ1-1; perhaps TRBD1 as D (6 bases). Germline V CDR1 and CDR2: SGDLS, YYNGEE. Between the trimmed V and J ends, which lost 3 bases and 1 base, there was a span of 19 bases. The CDR3 covers 17 residues. This CDR3 is CASSARGGQWGNTEAFF. The DNA for the CDR3 is TGTGCCAGCAGCGCGAGGGGGGGTCAGTGGGGGAACACTGAAGCTTTCTTT.

The chain carries TRBV6-5 and TRBJ1-5; possible D gene TRBD1, 5 bases. The CDR3 is 13 amino acids. The V end lost 6 bases, the J end lost 7 bases, and 13 bases lay between the germline ends. Germline V CDR1 and CDR2: MNHEY, SVGAGI. The CDR3 here is CASRRREGQPQHF. The CDR3 bases are TGTGCCAGCAGGCGCAGGGAGGGCCAGCCCCAGCATTTT.

V usage is TRBV5-5 and J usage is TRBJ2-4; 9 nucleotides agree with TRBD1. Germline assignment: CDR1 SGHKS and CDR2 YYEKEE (reference sequence). This CDR3 contains 16 residues. J lost 4 bases, V lost 1 base, and 6 bases had no gene match. CDR3 amino acids: CASSLSSDRGKNIQYF. The CDR3 nucleotides read TGTGCCAGCAGCTTGTCATCCGACAGGGGGAAAAACATTCAGTACTTC. Drawing the rest from reference TRBV5-5 and TRBJ2-4, the complete variable domain is DAGVTQSPTHLIKTRGQQVTLRCSPISGHKSVSWYQQVLGQGPQFIFQYYEKEERGRGNFPDRFSARQFPNYSSELNVNALLLGDSALYLCASSLSSDRGKNIQYFGAGTRLSVL.

This clone was found a few times. This chain uses TRBV19 with TRBJ2-1, with a tentative D call TRBD2 (6 bases). V lost 4 bases and J lost 8, with 24 bases in between. The CDR3 runs 17 residues. Looked up from germline, CDR1 is LNHDA and CDR2 is SQIVND (reference sequence). CDR3 bases: TGTGCCAGTAGTACCCAAACCGGGACTCCACGAGGTCATGAGCAGTTCTTC. Translated: CASSTQTGTPRGHEQFF.

J is TRBJ2-5 and V is TRBV27, with a possible D match to TRBD1 (5 bases). The CDR3 is made up of 13 amino acids. The germline V gene encodes CDR1 MNHEY and CDR2 SMNVEV (reference sequence). V was pared by 3 bases and J by 8 bases, with 13 bases between. CDR3 region: CASSFPGQGTQYF. For the CDR3, the DNA is TGTGCCAGCAGTTTCCCCGGTCAGGGAACCCAGTACTTC.

The rearrangement links TRBV9 to TRBJ2-3; TRBD2 agrees at 10 bases. CDR3 size: 19 residues. The V gene end was trimmed by 0 bases and the J gene end by 2 bases; junction bases not matched to a gene: 12. Per germline, CDR1 SGDLS and CDR2 YYNGEE. The CDR3 nucleotides read TGTGCCAGCAGCGTAGAGAGCGGGAGGGCACACTTTTACACAGATACGCAGTATTTT. Residues: CASSVESGRAHFYTDTQYF.

The chain is built from TRBV10-3 and TRBJ2-5; 8 bases match TRBD1. V lost 1 base to trimming and J lost 5 bases; unmatched junction nucleotides: 6. The CDR3 runs to 15 residues. Germline CDR1 ENHRY, CDR2 SYGVKD. The CDR3 reads CAISEYMDREETQYF. In DNA, the CDR3 is TGTGCCATCAGTGAGTATATGGACAGGGAGGAGACCCAGTACTTC.

J is TRBJ2-3 and V is TRBV7-2, with 7 bases matching TRBD1. CDR1 is SGHTA and CDR2 is FQGNSA in the germline V gene. J gave up 1 base and V 5 bases, and 15 bases lay outside the gene matches. The CDR3 has 18 residues. CDR3 residues: CASSPTGTATLGTDTQYF. The CDR3 DNA follows: TGTGCCAGCAGCCCGACCGGGACAGCGACCTTGGGCACAGATACGCAGTATTTT.

The table lists this clone with a count of one. The chain has TRBV27 and TRBJ2-7, with 10 bases that match TRBD2. Trimming took 5 bases from V and 3 from J; bases not matched to a gene: 4. Germline CDR1 is MNHEY and CDR2 is SMNVEV (reference sequence). CDR3 size: 14 residues. The CDR3 DNA is TGTGCCAGCAGTGTAGCGGGAGGAGGCTACGAGCAGTACTTC. It encodes CASSVAGGGYEQYF.

The chain has TRBV21-1 and TRBJ2-7; the DNA was not used to check the table's D call, TRBD2. TRBV21-1 is noted as a pseudogene. CDR3 length equals 15 residues. The CDR3 nucleotides are TGTGCCAGCAGCACGTCGGGGGGCGGACCCTACGAGCAGTACTTC. Residues: CASSTSGGGPYEQYF.

The V and J genes are TRBV5-5 and TRBJ1-3; D is possibly TRBD1 (5 bases). CDR1 and CDR2 from the germline V gene are SGHKS and YYEKEE (reference sequence). Trimming stripped 6 bases from V and 4 bases from J, with 17 bases between. This CDR3 is 15 amino acids long. This chain's CDR3 is CASKLPGGDGNTIYF. The CDR3 DNA follows: TGTGCCAGCAAGCTCCCCGGGGGGGACGGAAACACCATATATTTT.

The chain recombines TRBV9 with TRBJ1-2; possible D gene TRBD1, 6 bases. CDR1 is SGDLS, CDR2 YYNGEE, per germline. The CDR3 sequence is 15 residues long. Trimming shortened V by 0 bases and J by 1 base, and 10 bases separated the two germline ends. CDR3 nucleotides: TGTGCCAGCAGCGTAGCAGGGGTTCTTAACTATGGCTACACCTTC. Translation gives CASSVAGVLNYGYTF.

V gene TRBV7-3 combines with J gene TRBJ2-2; the D is unclear. CDR3 length equals 15 residues. Looked up from germline, CDR1 is SGHTA and CDR2 is FQGTGA. V was shortened by 5 bases and J by 0 bases, with 10 bases between the two germline ends. CDR3 coding DNA: TGTGCCAGCAGCCTAGGAACCCCGAACACCGGGGAGCTGTTTTTT. It translates to CASSLGTPNTGELFF.

This clone was detected a few times. The chain has TRBV5-4 and TRBJ1-1; TRBD1 might be the D (5 bases). The V end lost 4 bases, the J end lost 3 bases, and 10 bases lay between the germline ends. The germline gives CDR1 SGHNT, CDR2 YYREEE (reference sequence). CDR3 length equals 13 residues. In nucleotides, the CDR3 is TGTGCCAGCAGCCTAGACAGCTACACTGAAGCTTTCTTT. It encodes CASSLDSYTEAFF.